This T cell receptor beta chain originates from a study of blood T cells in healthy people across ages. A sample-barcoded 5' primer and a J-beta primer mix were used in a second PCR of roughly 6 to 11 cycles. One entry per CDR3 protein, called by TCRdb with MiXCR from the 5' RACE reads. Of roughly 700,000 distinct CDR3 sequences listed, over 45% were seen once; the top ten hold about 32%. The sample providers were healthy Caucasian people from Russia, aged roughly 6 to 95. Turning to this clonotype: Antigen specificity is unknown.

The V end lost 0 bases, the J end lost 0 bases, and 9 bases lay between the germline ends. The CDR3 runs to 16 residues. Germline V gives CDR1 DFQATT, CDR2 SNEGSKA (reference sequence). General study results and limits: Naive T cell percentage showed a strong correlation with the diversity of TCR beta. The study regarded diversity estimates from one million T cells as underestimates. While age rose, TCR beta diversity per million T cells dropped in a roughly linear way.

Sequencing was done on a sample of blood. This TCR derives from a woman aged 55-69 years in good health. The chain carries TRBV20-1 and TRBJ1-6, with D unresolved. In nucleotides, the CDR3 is TGCAGTGCTAGAGAACGCCTTCTCTCCTATAATTCACCCCTCCACTTT. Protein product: CSARERLLSYNSPLHF.